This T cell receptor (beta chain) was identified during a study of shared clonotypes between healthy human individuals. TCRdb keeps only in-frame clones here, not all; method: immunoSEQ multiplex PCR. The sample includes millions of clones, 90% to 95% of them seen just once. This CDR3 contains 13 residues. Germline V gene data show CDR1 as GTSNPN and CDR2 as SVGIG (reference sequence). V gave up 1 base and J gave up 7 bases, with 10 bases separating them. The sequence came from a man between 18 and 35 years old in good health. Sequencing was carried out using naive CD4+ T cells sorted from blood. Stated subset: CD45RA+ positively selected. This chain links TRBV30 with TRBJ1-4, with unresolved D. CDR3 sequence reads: CAWSERATEKLFF. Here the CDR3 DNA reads TGTGCCTGGAGTGAAAGGGCGACTGAAAAACTGTTTTTT.